One and the same sample provided the 3 T cell receptor beta chains below, sequenced in a study of technical replicates of blood from several donors. Produced via immunoSEQ multiplex PCR; TCRdb's table is partial and in-frame only. The table lists 65,000 to 80,000 clones, 96% of them singletons. Sequenced input: T cells isolated from PBMCs. The receptors come from a human donor in good health.

The V and J genes are TRBV27 and TRBJ2-3; D is possibly TRBD2 (5 bases). Germline V CDR1 and CDR2: MNHEY, SMNVEV (reference sequence). This CDR3 has 14 residues. V lost 7 bases and J lost 2, with 13 bases in between. In DNA form, the CDR3 reads TGTGCCAGCAAACGGGATTCACACACAGATACGCAGTATTTT. Translating gives CASKRDSHTDTQYF.

The chain uses TRBV11-2 and TRBJ1-5; D not resolved. Trimming took 2 bases from V and 5 from J, leaving 7 bases between them. From germline, CDR1 is SGHAT and CDR2 FQNNGV. The CDR3 covers 13 residues. The CDR3 DNA reads as TGTGCCAGCAGCTTATACGGGGATCAGCCCCAGCATTTT. Protein: CASSLYGDQPQHF. Full variable domain (missing parts from reference TRBV11-2 and TRBJ1-5): EAGVAQSPRYKIIEKRQSVAFWCNPISGHATLYWYQQILGQGPKLLIQFQNNGVVDDSQLPKDRFSAERLKGVDSTLKIQPAKLEDSAVYLCASSLYGDQPQHFGDGTRLSIL.

The V and J genes are TRBV27 and TRBJ2-7; D is unclear. The V and J ends lost 4 bases and 0 bases respectively, with 10 bases between them. The CDR3 spans 14 residues. Germline lookup yields CDR1 MNHEY and CDR2 SMNVEV (reference sequence). The CDR3 coding sequence is TGTGCCAGCAGTTGGGCAGGTTACTCCTACGAGCAGTACTTC. Protein product: CASSWAGYSYEQYF.